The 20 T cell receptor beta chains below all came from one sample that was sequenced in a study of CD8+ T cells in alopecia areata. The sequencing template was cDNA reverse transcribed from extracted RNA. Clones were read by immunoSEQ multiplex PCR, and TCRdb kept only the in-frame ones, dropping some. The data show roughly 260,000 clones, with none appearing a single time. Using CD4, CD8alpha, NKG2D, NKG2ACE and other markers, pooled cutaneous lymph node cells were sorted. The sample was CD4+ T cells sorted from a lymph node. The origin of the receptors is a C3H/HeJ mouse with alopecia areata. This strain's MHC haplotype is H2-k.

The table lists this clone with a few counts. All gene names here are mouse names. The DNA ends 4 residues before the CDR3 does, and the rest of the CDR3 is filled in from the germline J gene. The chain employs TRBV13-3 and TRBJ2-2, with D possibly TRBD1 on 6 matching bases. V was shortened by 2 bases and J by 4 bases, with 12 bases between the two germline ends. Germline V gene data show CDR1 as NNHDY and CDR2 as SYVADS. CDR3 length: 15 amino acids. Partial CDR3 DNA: TGTGCCAGCAGTGAGAGAAGGGGGACCACCGGG. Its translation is CASSERRGTTG. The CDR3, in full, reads CASSERRGTTGQLYF.

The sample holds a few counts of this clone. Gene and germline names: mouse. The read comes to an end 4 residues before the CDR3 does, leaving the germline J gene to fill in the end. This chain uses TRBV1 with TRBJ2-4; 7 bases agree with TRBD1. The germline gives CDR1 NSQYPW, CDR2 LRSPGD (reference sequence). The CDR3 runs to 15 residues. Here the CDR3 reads CTCSADLGTENTLYF. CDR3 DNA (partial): TGCACCTGCAGTGCAGATCTAGGGACAGAAAAC.

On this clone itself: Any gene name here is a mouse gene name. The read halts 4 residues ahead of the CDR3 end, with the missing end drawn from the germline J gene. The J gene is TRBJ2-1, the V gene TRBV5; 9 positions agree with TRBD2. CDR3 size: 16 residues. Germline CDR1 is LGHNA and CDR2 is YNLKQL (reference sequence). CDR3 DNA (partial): TGTGCCAGCAGCCCATCTCCTGGGGGGGAGAGAGCT. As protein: CASSPSPGGERA. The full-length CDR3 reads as CASSPSPGGERAEQFF.

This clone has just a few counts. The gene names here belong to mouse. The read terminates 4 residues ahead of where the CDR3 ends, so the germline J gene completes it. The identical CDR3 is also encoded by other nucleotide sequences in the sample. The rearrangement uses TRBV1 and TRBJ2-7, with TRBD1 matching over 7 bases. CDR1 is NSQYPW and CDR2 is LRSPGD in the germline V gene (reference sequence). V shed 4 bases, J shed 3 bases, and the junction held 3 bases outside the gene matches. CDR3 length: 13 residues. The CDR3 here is CTCSGRDSYEQYF. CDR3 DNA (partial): TGCACCTGCAGTGGAAGGGACAGCTAT.

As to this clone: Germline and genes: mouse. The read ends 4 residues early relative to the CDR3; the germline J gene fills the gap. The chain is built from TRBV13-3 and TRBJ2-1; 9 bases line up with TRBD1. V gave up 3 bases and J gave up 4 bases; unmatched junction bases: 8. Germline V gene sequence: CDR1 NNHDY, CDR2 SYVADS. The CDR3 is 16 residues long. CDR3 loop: CASSGTGGGGYAEQFF. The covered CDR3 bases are TGTGCCAGCAGTGGCACAGGGGGCGGGGGATATGCT.

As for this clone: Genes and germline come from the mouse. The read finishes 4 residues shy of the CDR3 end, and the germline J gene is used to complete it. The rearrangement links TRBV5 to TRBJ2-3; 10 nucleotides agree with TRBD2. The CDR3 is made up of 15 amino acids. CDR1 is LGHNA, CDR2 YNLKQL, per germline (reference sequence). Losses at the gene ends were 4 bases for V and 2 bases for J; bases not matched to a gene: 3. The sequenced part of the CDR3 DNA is TGTGCCAGCAGCCCGGGACTGGGGTTTGCAGAA. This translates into CASSPGLGFAE. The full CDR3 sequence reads CASSPGLGFAETLYF.

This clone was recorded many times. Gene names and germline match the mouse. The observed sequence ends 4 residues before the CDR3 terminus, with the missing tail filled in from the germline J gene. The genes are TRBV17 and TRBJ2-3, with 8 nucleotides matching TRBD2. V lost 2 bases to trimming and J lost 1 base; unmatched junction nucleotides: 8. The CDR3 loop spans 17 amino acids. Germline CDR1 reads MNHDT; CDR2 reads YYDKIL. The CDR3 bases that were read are TGTGCTAGCAGTAGACCTGACTGGGGTGGGGGTGCAGAA. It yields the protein CASSRPDWGGGAE. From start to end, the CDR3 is CASSRPDWGGGAETLYF.

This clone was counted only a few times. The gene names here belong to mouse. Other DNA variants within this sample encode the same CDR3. CDR3 amino acids: CASSIAQSNSDYTF. CDR3 DNA, as far as it was read: TGTGCCAGCAGTATAGCCCAGTCAAACTCC. The rearrangement uses TRBV19 and TRBJ1-2, with D uncertain. The CDR3 is cut off 4 residues early in the read; its end comes from the germline J gene. The CDR3 is 14 amino acids. CDR1 and CDR2 from the germline V gene are FNHDT and SITEND (reference sequence). Trimming stripped 0 bases from V and 0 bases from J, with 6 bases between.

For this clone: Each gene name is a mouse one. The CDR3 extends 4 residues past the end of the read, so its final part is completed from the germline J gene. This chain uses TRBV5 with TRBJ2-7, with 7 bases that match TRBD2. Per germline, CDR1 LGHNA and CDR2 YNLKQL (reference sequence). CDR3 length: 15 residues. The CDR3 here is CASSQDPLGEYEQYF. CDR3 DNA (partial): TGTGCCAGCAGCCAAGATCCGCTGGGGGAATAT.

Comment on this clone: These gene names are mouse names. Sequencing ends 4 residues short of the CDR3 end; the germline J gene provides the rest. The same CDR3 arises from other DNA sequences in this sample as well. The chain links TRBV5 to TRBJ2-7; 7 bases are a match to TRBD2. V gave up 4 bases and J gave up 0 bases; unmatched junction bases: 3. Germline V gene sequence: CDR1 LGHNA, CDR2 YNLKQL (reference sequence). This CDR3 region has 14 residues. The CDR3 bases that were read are TGTGCCAGCAGCCCTGGGGGAAGCTCCTAT. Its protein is CASSPGGSSY. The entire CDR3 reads CASSPGGSSYEQYF.

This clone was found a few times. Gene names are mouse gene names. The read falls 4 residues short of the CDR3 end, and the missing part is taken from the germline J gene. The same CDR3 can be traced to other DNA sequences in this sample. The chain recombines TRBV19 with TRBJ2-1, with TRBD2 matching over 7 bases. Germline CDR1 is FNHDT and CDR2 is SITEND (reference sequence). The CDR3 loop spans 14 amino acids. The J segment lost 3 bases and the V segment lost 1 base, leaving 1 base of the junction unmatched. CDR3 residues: CASSILGGYAEQFF. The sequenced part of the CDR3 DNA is TGTGCCAGCAGTATATTGGGGGGCTATGCT.

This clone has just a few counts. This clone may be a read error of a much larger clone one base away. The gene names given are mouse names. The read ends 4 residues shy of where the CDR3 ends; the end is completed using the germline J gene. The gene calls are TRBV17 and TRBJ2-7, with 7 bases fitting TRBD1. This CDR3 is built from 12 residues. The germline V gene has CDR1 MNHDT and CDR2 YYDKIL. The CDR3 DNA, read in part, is TGTGCTAGCAGTAAAGACAGGGAT. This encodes CASSKDRD. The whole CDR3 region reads CASSKDRDEQYF.

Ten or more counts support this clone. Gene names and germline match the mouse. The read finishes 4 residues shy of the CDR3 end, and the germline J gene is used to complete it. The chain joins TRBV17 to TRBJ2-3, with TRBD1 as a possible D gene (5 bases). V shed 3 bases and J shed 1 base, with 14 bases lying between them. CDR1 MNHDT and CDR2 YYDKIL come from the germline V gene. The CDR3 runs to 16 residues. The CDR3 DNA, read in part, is TGTGCTAGCAGTAGCCTCCCAGGGATGGGTGCAGAA. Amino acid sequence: CASSSLPGMGAE. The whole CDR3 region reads CASSSLPGMGAETLYF.

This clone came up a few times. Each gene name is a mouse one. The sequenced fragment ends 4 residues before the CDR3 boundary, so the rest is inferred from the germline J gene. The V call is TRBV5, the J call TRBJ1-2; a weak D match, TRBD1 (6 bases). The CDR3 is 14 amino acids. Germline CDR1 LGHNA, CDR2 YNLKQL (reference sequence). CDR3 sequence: CASSQDPQGSDYTF. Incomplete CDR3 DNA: TGTGCCAGCAGCCAAGACCCTCAGGGGTCC.

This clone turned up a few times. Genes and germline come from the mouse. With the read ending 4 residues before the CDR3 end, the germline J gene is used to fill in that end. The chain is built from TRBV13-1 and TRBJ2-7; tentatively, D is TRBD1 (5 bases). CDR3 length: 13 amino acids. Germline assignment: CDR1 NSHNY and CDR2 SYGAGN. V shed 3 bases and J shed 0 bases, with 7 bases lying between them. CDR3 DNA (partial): TGTGCCAGCAGTGCCGACAGCTCCTAT. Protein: CASSADSSY. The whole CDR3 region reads CASSADSSYEQYF.

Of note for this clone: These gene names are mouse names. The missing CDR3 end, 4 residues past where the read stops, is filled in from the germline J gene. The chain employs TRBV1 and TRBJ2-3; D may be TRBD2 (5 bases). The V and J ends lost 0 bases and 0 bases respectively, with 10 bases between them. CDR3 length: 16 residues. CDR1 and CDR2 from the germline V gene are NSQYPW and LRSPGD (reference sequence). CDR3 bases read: TGCACCTGCAGTGCAGATATGGGGTCTAGTGCAGAA. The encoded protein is CTCSADMGSSAE. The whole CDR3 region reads CTCSADMGSSAETLYF.

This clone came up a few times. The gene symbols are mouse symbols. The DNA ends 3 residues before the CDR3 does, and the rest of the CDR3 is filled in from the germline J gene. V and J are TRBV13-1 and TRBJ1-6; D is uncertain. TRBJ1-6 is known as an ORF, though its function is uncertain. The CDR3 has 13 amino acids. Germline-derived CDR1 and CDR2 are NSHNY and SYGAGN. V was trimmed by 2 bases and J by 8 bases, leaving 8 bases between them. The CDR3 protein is CASSEQRDSPLYF. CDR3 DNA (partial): TGTGCCAGCAGTGAGCAGAGGGATTCGCCC.

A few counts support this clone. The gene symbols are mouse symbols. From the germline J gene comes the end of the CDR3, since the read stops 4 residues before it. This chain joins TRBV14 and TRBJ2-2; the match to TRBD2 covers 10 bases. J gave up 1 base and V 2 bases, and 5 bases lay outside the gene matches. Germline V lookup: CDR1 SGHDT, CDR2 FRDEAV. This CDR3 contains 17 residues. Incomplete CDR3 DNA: TGTGCCAGCAGTTTTCTCGACTGGGGGGAAAACACCGGG. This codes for CASSFLDWGENTG. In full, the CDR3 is CASSFLDWGENTGQLYF.

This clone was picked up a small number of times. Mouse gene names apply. The DNA read from the CDR3 is TGTGCCAGCGGTGAGACAGGGGGCGCGGACACA. Amino acids: CASGETGGADT. The full CDR3 protein is CASGETGGADTEVFF. This sequence joins TRBV13-2 and TRBJ1-1; TRBD1 matches at 10 bases. The read ends 4 residues early relative to the CDR3; the germline J gene fills the gap. V gave up 2 bases and J gave up 3 bases; unmatched junction bases: 4. In germline, CDR1 is NNHNN, CDR2 SYGAGS (reference sequence). The CDR3 is 15 amino acids.

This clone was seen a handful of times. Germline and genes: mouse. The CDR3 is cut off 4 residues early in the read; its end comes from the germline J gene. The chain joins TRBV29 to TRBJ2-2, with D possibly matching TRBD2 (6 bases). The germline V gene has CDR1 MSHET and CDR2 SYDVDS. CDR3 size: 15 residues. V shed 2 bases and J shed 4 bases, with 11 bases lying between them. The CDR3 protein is CASSLPGGITGQLYF. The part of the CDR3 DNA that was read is TGTGCTAGCAGTTTACCCGGGGGGATCACCGGG.